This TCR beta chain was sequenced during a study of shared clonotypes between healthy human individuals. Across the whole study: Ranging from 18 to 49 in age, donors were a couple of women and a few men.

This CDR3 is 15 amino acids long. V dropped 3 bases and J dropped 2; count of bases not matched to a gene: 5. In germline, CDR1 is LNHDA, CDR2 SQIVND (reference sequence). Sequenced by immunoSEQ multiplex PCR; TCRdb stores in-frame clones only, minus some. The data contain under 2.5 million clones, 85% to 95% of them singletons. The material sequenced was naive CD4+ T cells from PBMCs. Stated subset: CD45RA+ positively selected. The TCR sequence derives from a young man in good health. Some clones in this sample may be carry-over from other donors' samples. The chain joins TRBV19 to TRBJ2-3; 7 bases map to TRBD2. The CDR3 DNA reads TGTGCCAGTAGTATCCTCCTAGCGGACACAGATACGCAGTATTTT. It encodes CASSILLADTDTQYF.